The 21 T cell receptor beta chains given below trace back to one sample, sequenced in a study of T cells in Graves' hyperthyroidism and ophthalmopathy. The CDR3 regions of TCR beta were amplified from RNA transcripts. TCR CDR3 regions were first amplified by RT-PCR with HTBI primers. From the multiplex PCR reads, TCRdb called clonotypes with MiXCR, one entry per CDR3 protein. The table lists approximately 640,000 distinct CDR3 sequences, about 18% of them singletons, with around 15% in the top ten. Source material: blood. The source is a man aged 45-65 years with Graves' hyperthyroidism.

This clonotype has just a few counts. CDR3 residues: CASSPGGRVDQPQHF. The CDR3 coding sequence is TGTGCCAGCAGCCCCGGGGGCAGGGTCGATCAGCCCCAGCATTTT. The chain has TRBV9 and TRBJ1-5; the D gene is possibly TRBD1 (6 bases). Germline V lookup: CDR1 SGDLS, CDR2 YYNGEE. This CDR3 region has 15 residues. The V end was cut by 4 bases, the J end by 5 bases, with 16 bases between. The variable domain in full, with the rest retrieved from reference TRBV9 and TRBJ1-5, is DSGVTQTPKHLITATGQRVTLRCSPRSGDLSVYWYQQSLDQGLQFLIQYYNGEERAKGNILERFSAQQFPDLHSELNLSSLELGDSALYFCASSPGGRVDQPQHFGDGTRLSIL.

This clonotype appeared a few times. The chain employs TRBV10-3 and TRBJ2-3, with D tentatively TRBD1 (6 bases). The V and J ends lost 2 bases and 4 bases respectively, with 10 bases between them. The germline gives CDR1 ENHRY, CDR2 SYGVKD. There are 14 residues in the CDR3. The CDR3 DNA is TGTGCCATCAGTGAGACAGGGTCTGCAGATACGCAGTATTTT. As protein: CAISETGSADTQYF.

This rearrangement joins TRBV4-1 to TRBJ2-7; the match to TRBD1 covers 10 bases. J was trimmed by 2 bases and V by 2 bases; bases with no gene match: 3. Germline lookup yields CDR1 MGHRA and CDR2 YSYEKL. There are 15 residues in the CDR3. The CDR3 loop reads CASSQPGTGAYEQYF. The CDR3 DNA is TGCGCCAGCAGCCAACCCGGGACAGGGGCCTACGAGCAGTACTTC.

This clonotype appeared a few times. The rearrangement links TRBV10-1 to TRBJ2-1, with 13 bases fitting TRBD2. The CDR3 sequence is 14 residues long. V trimming: 6 bases; J trimming: 9 bases; junction bases outside the gene matches: 5. Germline V gene sequence: CDR1 WNHNN, CDR2 SYGVQD (reference sequence). This CDR3 reads CASRVGLAGSEQFF. The CDR3 nucleotides are TGCGCCAGCAGGGTGGGACTAGCGGGGAGTGAGCAGTTCTTC.

Many counts were recorded for this clonotype. V usage is TRBV2 and J usage is TRBJ2-3, with D unresolved. Germline loops: CDR1 SNHLY, CDR2 FYNNEI. V gave up 6 bases and J gave up 3 bases, with 16 bases separating them. The CDR3 runs to 15 residues. This CDR3 is CASSPGPAGTDTQYF. The CDR3 DNA reads TGTGCCAGCAGCCCCGGGCCCGCTGGTACAGATACGCAGTATTTT.

This clonotype was observed many times. The chain joins TRBV28 to TRBJ1-1; D gene uncertain. The CDR3 has 13 residues. Trimming took 2 bases from V and 4 from J, leaving 8 bases between them. CDR1 is MDHEN, CDR2 SYDVKM, per germline. CDR3 region: CASSLGQLTEAFF. The DNA for the CDR3 is TGTGCCAGCAGTTTAGGGCAGCTCACTGAAGCTTTCTTT.

For this clonotype: This may arise from a read error, as a much more abundant clone is one base away. The chain is built from TRBV20-1 and TRBJ1-6, with D tentatively TRBD1 (5 bases). The CDR3 extends over 15 amino acids. Germline-derived CDR1 and CDR2 are DFQATT and SNEGSKA (reference sequence). The CDR3 spells CSARVPRDGNSALHF. The CDR3 DNA is TGCAGTGCTAGAGTTCCCCGGGACGGAAATTCAGCCCTCCACTTT.

This clonotype was seen repeatedly, ten times or more. In nucleotides, the CDR3 is TGTGCCAGCAGTCTACCGGGACAGGGGAAGACTGAAGCTTTCTTT. Its protein product is CASSLPGQGKTEAFF. The chain is built from TRBV28 and TRBJ1-1, with TRBD1 identical over 10 bases. The CDR3 length is 15 residues. V lost 5 bases to trimming and J lost 5 bases; unmatched junction nucleotides: 8. Germline-derived CDR1 and CDR2 are MDHEN and SYDVKM.

To note about this clonotype: A much larger clonotype is one base distant, so this may be a read error. This chain uses TRBV29-1 with TRBJ2-1, with TRBD2 identical over 14 bases. J was trimmed by 8 bases and V by 1 base; bases with no gene match: 7. This CDR3 contains 16 residues. Germline V lookup: CDR1 SQVTM, CDR2 ANQGSEA. The CDR3 bases are TGCAGCGTTGAAGGGTCGACTAGCGGGAGGGGGGATGAGCAGTTCTTC. Its translation is CSVEGSTSGRGDEQFF.

This clonotype was counted many times. V is TRBV7-2 and J is TRBJ2-1; possibly TRBD1 or TRBD2 for D (5 bases each). Per germline, CDR1 SGHTA and CDR2 FQGNSA. This CDR3 comprises 14 residues. Trimming cost V 8 bases and J 4 bases, with 15 bases left between them. The CDR3 sequence: CASGNGAGYNEQFF. CDR3 nucleotides: TGTGCCAGCGGTAACGGGGCTGGGTACAATGAGCAGTTCTTC.

This clonotype has more than one count but fewer than ten. The chain carries TRBV6-2 or TRBV6-3 and TRBJ2-7, with 9 nucleotides matching TRBD1. This CDR3 is built from 14 residues. Looked up from germline, CDR1 is MNHEY and CDR2 is SVGEGT. Germline trimming cut 7 bases from V and 4 bases from J; bases unmatched to any gene: 8. The chain's CDR3 is CASTRDGQGYEQYF. The CDR3 DNA reads as TGTGCCAGCACCAGGGACGGACAGGGGTACGAGCAGTACTTC.

This clonotype was detected ten times or more. The CDR3, as DNA: TGTGCCAGCAGTTTACAAGCGTTGAACACTGAAGCTTTCTTT. The encoded protein is CASSLQALNTEAFF. This chain connects TRBV27 to TRBJ1-1; D uncertain. CDR3 length: 14 amino acids. The V end lost 2 bases, the J end lost 0 bases, and 7 bases lay between the germline ends. From germline, CDR1 is MNHEY and CDR2 SMNVEV (reference sequence).

The chain links TRBV7-8 to TRBJ2-5; 12 bases map to TRBD2. Trimming cost V 5 bases and J 2 bases; bases outside gene matches: 6. Germline CDR1 is SGHVS and CDR2 is FQNEAQ. The CDR3 totals 16 residues. CDR3 sequence reads: CASSPGTSGLQETQYF. In DNA, the CDR3 is TGTGCCAGCAGCCCGGGGACTAGCGGGCTACAAGAGACCCAGTACTTC.

With respect to this clonotype: This may stem from a read error, because a much larger clone lies one nucleotide away. The chain joins TRBV6-2 or TRBV6-3 to TRBJ1-5; D remains unclear. Per germline, CDR1 MNHEY and CDR2 SVGEGT. This CDR3 comprises 11 residues. V lost 8 bases and J 9 bases, leaving 11 bases between the germline ends. CDR3 sequence (DNA): TGTGCCAGCGGTCGAGACGGGCCCCAGCATTTT. It is translated as CASGRDGPQHF.

The rearrangement links TRBV5-5 to TRBJ1-1, with D possibly being TRBD1 (5 bases). CDR1 and CDR2 from the germline V gene are SGHKS and YYEKEE (reference sequence). This CDR3 is 16 amino acids long. Between the trimmed V and J ends, which lost 0 bases and 1 base, there was a span of 13 bases. CDR3 DNA sequence: TGTGCCAGCAGCTTGGGGGGCCGGGGGTCGAACACTGAAGCTTTCTTT. It specifies CASSLGGRGSNTEAFF.

The sample holds many counts of this clonotype. The chain is built from TRBV7-6 and TRBJ2-2, with 7 bases identical to TRBD2. Germline V gives CDR1 SGHVS, CDR2 FNYEAQ. V lost 5 bases and J lost 2; bases outside the gene matches: 2. The CDR3 extends over 14 amino acids. CDR3 coding DNA: TGTGCCAGCAGCCGGGACTACAACACCGGGGAGCTGTTTTTT. This sequence encodes CASSRDYNTGELFF.

This clonotype was counted ten times or more. The V and J genes are TRBV28 and TRBJ1-6; weak D call: TRBD1 (6 bases). Trimming pared 5 bases from V and 2 bases from J, leaving 22 bases between. The CDR3 spans 19 residues. The germline V gene has CDR1 MDHEN and CDR2 SYDVKM. The CDR3 nucleotides read TGTGCCAGCAGTCAGATAAGTCGGGGGCTCGGGACCTATAATTCACCCCTCCACTTT. This gives the protein CASSQISRGLGTYNSPLHF.

This clonotype has at least ten counts. The V call is TRBV20-1, the J call TRBJ1-4; D gene unclear. V lost 0 bases to trimming and J lost 7 bases, with 9 bases between them. CDR1 DFQATT and CDR2 SNEGSKA come from the germline V gene (reference sequence). This CDR3 has 13 residues. The CDR3 bases are TGCAGTGCTAGAGATTTGGGAGCTGAAAAACTGTTTTTT. The encoded protein is CSARDLGAEKLFF.

The rearrangement joins TRBV6-1 to TRBJ2-6, with D uncertain. V was pared by 6 bases and J by 2 bases, with 17 bases between. CDR1 and CDR2 from the germline V gene are MNHNS and SASEGT. CDR3 length: 17 amino acids. The CDR3 sequence is CASRGPISSAGANVLTF. The DNA for the CDR3 is TGTGCCAGCAGAGGCCCGATTTCTTCGGCTGGGGCCAACGTCCTGACTTTC.

This clonotype was observed many times. The rearrangement joins TRBV24-1 to TRBJ2-7; weak D call: TRBD1 (5 bases). From germline, CDR1 is KGHDR and CDR2 SFDVKD. The V gene lost 8 bases and the J gene lost 0 bases, with 10 bases spanning the gap. CDR3 length: 13 residues. The DNA for the CDR3 is TGTGCCACCAAAAGACAGATCTCCTACGAGCAGTACTTC. Amino acids: CATKRQISYEQYF.

This clonotype has a count of ten or more. The CDR3 region is CASSLGSGRVETQYF. CDR3 nucleotides: TGTGCCAGCAGCTTAGGAAGCGGGAGGGTGGAGACCCAGTACTTC. The rearrangement joins TRBV11-2 to TRBJ2-5; 10 bases fit TRBD2. J lost 5 bases, V lost 1 base, and 4 bases had no gene match. Germline values: CDR1 SGHAT, CDR2 FQNNGV. The CDR3 contains 15 residues.